A selection of T cell receptor beta chains follows, all from one sample in a study of Ad26.COV2.S vaccination and SARS-CoV-2 variants. The protocol was immunoSEQ multiplex PCR, while the TCRdb copy is restricted to in-frame clones and leaves out a portion. In the table there are roughly 320,000 clones, around 83% of which are singletons. The sequences come from peripheral blood, collected in a trial of Ad26.COV2.S vaccine versus placebo. These receptors all come from a person between 18 and 59 years old who received the Ad26.COV2.S COVID-19 vaccine or a placebo. The CDR3 runs from the conserved cysteine through the conserved F or W. D genes are given only for firm matches. Where a row states a size, it is once, few, many or the class of an expanded clone; other rows omit it.

V gene: TRBV15; D gene: TRBD1; clone size: .; J gene: TRBJ2-5; CDR3 protein: CATSGLSGTGVETQYF; CDR3 DNA: TGTGCCACCAGCGGACTGTCCGGGACAGGGGTGGAGACCCAGTACTTC
V gene: TRBV19; D gene: .; clone size: .; J gene: TRBJ1-4; CDR3 protein: CASSTGIATNEKLFF; CDR3 DNA: TGTGCCAGTAGTACAGGGATTGCAACTAATGAAAAACTGTTTTTT
V gene: TRBV11-2; D gene: .; clone size: .; J gene: TRBJ1-1; CDR3 protein: CASSLLPQLEAFF; CDR3 DNA: TGTGCCAGCAGCTTATTGCCGCAGCTTGAAGCTTTCTTT
V gene: TRBV12-3/TRBV12-4; D gene: .; clone size: .; J gene: TRBJ2-1; CDR3 protein: CASSLWGGFEQFF; CDR3 DNA: TGTGCCAGCAGTTTGTGGGGGGGCTTTGAGCAGTTCTTC
V gene: TRBV15; D gene: .; clone size: .; J gene: TRBJ1-3; CDR3 protein: CATSSVGDTIYF; CDR3 DNA: TGTGCCACCAGCAGTGTGGGTGACACCATATATTTT
V gene: TRBV5-1; D gene: .; clone size: few; J gene: TRBJ2-2; CDR3 protein: CASSLVPVVGTGELFF; CDR3 DNA: TGCGCCAGCAGCTTGGTGCCAGTTGTAGGCACCGGGGAGCTGTTTTTT
V gene: TRBV27; D gene: .; clone size: once; J gene: TRBJ1-1; CDR3 protein: CASSLDRHTEAFF; CDR3 DNA: TGTGCCAGCAGCCTTGACAGACACACTGAAGCTTTCTTT
V gene: TRBV4-3; D gene: .; clone size: .; J gene: TRBJ2-5; CDR3 protein: CASSSGVVEGETQYF; CDR3 DNA: TGCGCCAGCAGCTCAGGGGTGGTCGAAGGAGAGACCCAGTACTTC
V gene: TRBV2; D gene: TRBD1; clone size: .; J gene: TRBJ1-2; CDR3 protein: CASSVDRGTGYTF; CDR3 DNA: TGTGCCAGCAGTGTGGACAGGGGGACCGGCTACACCTTC
V gene: TRBV5-1; D gene: TRBD1; clone size: .; J gene: TRBJ2-3; CDR3 protein: CASSQDRGTDTQYF; CDR3 DNA: TGCGCCAGCAGCCAGGACAGGGGCACAGATACGCAGTATTTT
V gene: TRBV5-1; D gene: .; clone size: .; J gene: TRBJ2-2; CDR3 protein: CASSRARTDTGELFF; CDR3 DNA: TGCGCCAGCAGCCGAGCCAGAACGGACACCGGGGAGCTGTTTTTT
V gene: TRBV3-1/TRBV3-2; D gene: .; clone size: .; J gene: TRBJ1-6; CDR3 protein: CASSPAGELVSPLHF; CDR3 DNA: TGTGCCAGCAGCCCTGCAGGGGAACTGGTCTCACCCCTCCACTTT
V gene: TRBV9; D gene: TRBD2; clone size: .; J gene: TRBJ2-1; CDR3 protein: CASSVDGTTYNEQFF; CDR3 DNA: TGTGCCAGCAGCGTAGACGGGACTACCTACAATGAGCAGTTCTTC
V gene: TRBV5-1; D gene: .; clone size: .; J gene: TRBJ2-5; CDR3 protein: CASSLEYQETQYF; CDR3 DNA: TGCGCCAGCAGCTTGGAGTACCAAGAGACCCAGTACTTC
V gene: TRBV5-8; D gene: .; clone size: .; J gene: TRBJ1-2; CDR3 protein: CASSRRGREINYGYTF; CDR3 DNA: TGTGCCAGCAGCCGCCGCGGGCGGGAGATAAACTATGGCTACACCTTC
V gene: TRBV9; D gene: .; clone size: once; J gene: TRBJ2-3; CDR3 protein: CASSVVSEFLSTDTQYF; CDR3 DNA: TGTGCCAGCAGCGTAGTTTCCGAGTTCTTGAGCACAGATACGCAGTATTTT
V gene: TRBV7-8; D gene: TRBD1; clone size: once; J gene: TRBJ1-5; CDR3 protein: CASSFPSGTGSEPQHF; CDR3 DNA: TGTGCCAGCAGCTTCCCCTCCGGGACAGGGAGCGAGCCCCAGCATTTT
V gene: TRBV7-2; D gene: .; clone size: .; J gene: TRBJ2-7; CDR3 protein: CASSLGGGEQYF; CDR3 DNA: TGTGCCAGCAGCTTAGGAGGGGGTGAGCAGTACTTC
V gene: TRBV5-4; D gene: TRBD1; clone size: .; J gene: TRBJ1-6; CDR3 protein: CASRPRGSGSPLHF; CDR3 DNA: TGTGCCAGCAGACCCAGGGGGTCGGGCTCACCCCTCCACTTT
V gene: TRBV10-3; D gene: .; clone size: .; J gene: TRBJ2-3; CDR3 protein: CAIGSSTSTDTQYF; CDR3 DNA: TGTGCCATCGGGAGTAGTACGAGCACAGATACGCAGTATTTT
V gene: TRBV30; D gene: .; clone size: .; J gene: TRBJ1-5; CDR3 protein: CACHTGGPNQPQHF; CDR3 DNA: TGTGCCTGCCACACAGGAGGGCCAAACCAGCCCCAGCATTTT
V gene: TRBV12-3/TRBV12-4; D gene: .; clone size: .; J gene: TRBJ1-5; CDR3 protein: CASSQDLDQPQHF; CDR3 DNA: TGTGCCAGCAGCCAGGACTTGGATCAGCCCCAGCATTTT
V gene: TRBV7-6; D gene: .; clone size: .; J gene: TRBJ1-6; CDR3 protein: CASSLERDYNSPLHF; CDR3 DNA: TGTGCCAGCAGCTTAGAGCGGGACTATAATTCACCCCTCCACTTT
V gene: TRBV19; D gene: TRBD1; clone size: .; J gene: TRBJ1-2; CDR3 protein: CASSIPGTGDYGYTF; CDR3 DNA: TGTGCCAGTAGTATACCCGGGACAGGGGACTATGGCTACACCTTC
V gene: TRBV4-3; D gene: .; clone size: .; J gene: TRBJ1-5; CDR3 protein: CASSQDRASQPQHF; CDR3 DNA: TGCGCCAGCAGCCAAGACAGGGCGAGTCAGCCCCAGCATTTT
V gene: TRBV24-1; D gene: .; clone size: few; J gene: TRBJ2-1; CDR3 protein: CATSDLHRGNEQFF; CDR3 DNA: TGTGCCACCAGTGATTTGCATAGGGGTAATGAGCAGTTCTTC
V gene: TRBV27; D gene: .; clone size: .; J gene: TRBJ2-2; CDR3 protein: CASSFLLNTGELFF; CDR3 DNA: TGTGCCAGCAGTTTTTTACTCAACACCGGGGAGCTGTTTTTT
V gene: TRBV2; D gene: .; clone size: .; J gene: TRBJ2-7; CDR3 protein: CASSEYEQYF; CDR3 DNA: TGTGCCAGCAGTGAGTACGAGCAGTACTTC
V gene: TRBV30; D gene: TRBD1; clone size: .; J gene: TRBJ1-1; CDR3 protein: CAWSVRGRGTEAFF; CDR3 DNA: TGTGCCTGGAGTGTAAGGGGGCGAGGGACTGAAGCTTTCTTT
V gene: TRBV12-5; D gene: TRBD1; clone size: .; J gene: TRBJ1-1; CDR3 protein: CASGWGQGLDTEAFF; CDR3 DNA: TGTGCTAGTGGTTGGGGACAGGGATTGGACACTGAAGCTTTCTTT
V gene: TRBV9; D gene: TRBD2; clone size: .; J gene: TRBJ2-2; CDR3 protein: CASSVASGGAKDGELFF; CDR3 DNA: TGTGCCAGCAGCGTAGCTAGCGGGGGGGCCAAGGACGGGGAGCTGTTTTTT
V gene: TRBV5-1; D gene: TRBD2; clone size: .; J gene: TRBJ2-7; CDR3 protein: CASSLVVAGASYDEQYF; CDR3 DNA: TGCGCCAGCAGCTTGGTAGTAGCGGGGGCCTCCTATGACGAGCAGTACTTC
V gene: TRBV11-2; D gene: .; clone size: .; J gene: TRBJ2-7; CDR3 protein: CASSSPTGSSSYEQYF; CDR3 DNA: TGTGCCAGCAGCTCCCCGACGGGCAGCAGCTCCTACGAGCAGTACTTC
V gene: TRBV5-4; D gene: .; clone size: .; J gene: TRBJ1-1; CDR3 protein: CASSIQGSNSEAFF; CDR3 DNA: TGTGCCAGCAGCATACAGGGTAGTAACTCTGAAGCTTTCTTT
V gene: TRBV30; D gene: .; clone size: .; J gene: TRBJ1-1; CDR3 protein: CAWTGGKTEAFF; CDR3 DNA: TGTGCCTGGACGGGGGGAAAGACTGAAGCTTTCTTT
V gene: TRBV14; D gene: .; clone size: .; J gene: TRBJ1-2; CDR3 protein: CASSQDLSYGYTF; CDR3 DNA: TGTGCCAGCAGCCAAGATCTCAGCTATGGCTACACCTTC
V gene: TRBV29-1; D gene: .; clone size: .; J gene: TRBJ2-7; CDR3 protein: CSVGGAGSYEQYF; CDR3 DNA: TGCAGCGTTGGAGGTGCGGGCTCCTACGAGCAGTACTTC
V gene: TRBV29-1; D gene: .; clone size: .; J gene: TRBJ2-2; CDR3 protein: CSVRGTQNTGELFF; CDR3 DNA: TGCAGCGTTCGGGGGACCCAGAACACCGGGGAGCTGTTTTTT
V gene: TRBV5-1; D gene: TRBD2; clone size: .; J gene: TRBJ2-2; CDR3 protein: CASTFWTSQTGELFF; CDR3 DNA: TGCGCCAGCACGTTCTGGACTAGTCAGACCGGGGAGCTGTTTTTT
V gene: TRBV11-3; D gene: .; clone size: .; J gene: TRBJ2-3; CDR3 protein: CASSPGPSTDTQYF; CDR3 DNA: TGTGCCAGCAGCCCGGGACCAAGCACAGATACGCAGTATTTT
V gene: TRBV4-2; D gene: .; clone size: .; J gene: TRBJ1-3; CDR3 protein: CASSQVVGAGNTIYF; CDR3 DNA: TGTGCCAGCAGCCAGGTGGTGGGGGCTGGAAACACCATATATTTT
V gene: TRBV5-1; D gene: .; clone size: .; J gene: TRBJ2-2; CDR3 protein: CASSLGGGNTGELFF; CDR3 DNA: TGCGCCAGCAGCTTGGGCGGGGGCAACACCGGGGAGCTGTTTTTT
V gene: TRBV5-6; D gene: TRBD1; clone size: .; J gene: TRBJ1-2; CDR3 protein: CASSFEWSGTAFNYGYTF; CDR3 DNA: TGTGCCAGCAGCTTTGAATGGTCCGGGACAGCTTTTAACTATGGCTACACCTTC
V gene: TRBV5-1; D gene: TRBD2; clone size: .; J gene: TRBJ2-5; CDR3 protein: CASSQTSGGQETQYF; CDR3 DNA: TGCGCCAGCAGCCAGACTAGCGGGGGGCAAGAGACCCAGTACTTC
V gene: TRBV6-2/TRBV6-3; D gene: .; clone size: .; J gene: TRBJ2-3; CDR3 protein: CASSYLLNIGSTQYF; CDR3 DNA: TGTGCCAGCAGTTACTTGCTGAACATCGGCAGTACGCAGTATTTT
V gene: TRBV7-2; D gene: TRBD1; clone size: .; J gene: TRBJ1-2; CDR3 protein: CASTPTGADYGYTF; CDR3 DNA: TGTGCCAGCACCCCGACAGGGGCCGACTATGGCTACACCTTC
V gene: TRBV9; D gene: TRBD1; clone size: .; J gene: TRBJ1-5; CDR3 protein: CASSASTGNQPQHF; CDR3 DNA: TGTGCCAGCAGCGCCTCGACAGGGAATCAGCCCCAGCATTTT
V gene: TRBV5-4; D gene: .; clone size: .; J gene: TRBJ1-1; CDR3 protein: CASSTTGAEAFF; CDR3 DNA: TGTGCCAGCAGCACAACCGGGGCAGAAGCTTTCTTT
V gene: TRBV5-1; D gene: .; clone size: once; J gene: TRBJ1-1; CDR3 protein: CASSLEYPGRTEAFF; CDR3 DNA: TGCGCCAGCAGCTTGGAGTATCCGGGGCGGACTGAAGCTTTCTTT
V gene: TRBV6-1; D gene: TRBD1; clone size: .; J gene: TRBJ2-7; CDR3 protein: CASSEPGQGSSEQYF; CDR3 DNA: TGTGCCAGCAGTGAACCGGGACAGGGGAGTAGCGAGCAGTACTTC
V gene: TRBV19; D gene: .; clone size: .; J gene: TRBJ1-1; CDR3 protein: CASRPGNTEAFF; CDR3 DNA: TGTGCCAGTAGACCAGGGAACACTGAAGCTTTCTTT
V gene: TRBV19; D gene: .; clone size: .; J gene: TRBJ2-2; CDR3 protein: CASSSWQGSAGELFF; CDR3 DNA: TGTGCCAGTAGTTCGTGGCAGGGTAGTGCCGGGGAGCTGTTTTTT
V gene: TRBV19; D gene: TRBD1; clone size: .; J gene: TRBJ2-2; CDR3 protein: CASSAQGQGELFF; CDR3 DNA: TGTGCCAGTAGCGCACAGGGACAGGGAGAGCTGTTTTTT
V gene: TRBV19; D gene: .; clone size: .; J gene: TRBJ1-5; CDR3 protein: CASSIISDQPQHF; CDR3 DNA: TGTGCCAGTAGTATAATCTCGGATCAGCCCCAGCATTTT
V gene: TRBV7-8; D gene: .; clone size: .; J gene: TRBJ2-4; CDR3 protein: CASSLLGTPTKNIQYF; CDR3 DNA: TGTGCCAGCAGCTTACTTGGGACCCCGACCAAAAACATTCAGTACTTC
V gene: TRBV10-1; D gene: .; clone size: once; J gene: TRBJ2-1; CDR3 protein: CASSVGQYNEQFF; CDR3 DNA: TGCGCCAGCAGTGTTGGGCAGTACAATGAGCAGTTCTTC
V gene: TRBV18; D gene: .; clone size: .; J gene: TRBJ1-4; CDR3 protein: CASSPTDGSEKLFF; CDR3 DNA: TGTGCCAGCTCACCGACAGACGGGAGTGAAAAACTGTTTTTT
V gene: TRBV30; D gene: .; clone size: .; J gene: TRBJ1-6; CDR3 protein: CAWSEESPLHF; CDR3 DNA: TGTGCCTGGAGTGAGGAGTCACCCCTCCACTTT
V gene: TRBV2; D gene: TRBD1; clone size: .; J gene: TRBJ1-1; CDR3 protein: CASSQGENTEAFF; CDR3 DNA: TGTGCCAGCAGCCAGGGGGAGAACACTGAAGCTTTCTTT
V gene: TRBV6-4; D gene: TRBD2; clone size: .; J gene: TRBJ2-2; CDR3 protein: CASSDLATSGGATNTGELFF; CDR3 DNA: TGTGCCAGCAGTGACTTGGCAACTAGCGGGGGAGCTACGAACACCGGGGAGCTGTTTTTT